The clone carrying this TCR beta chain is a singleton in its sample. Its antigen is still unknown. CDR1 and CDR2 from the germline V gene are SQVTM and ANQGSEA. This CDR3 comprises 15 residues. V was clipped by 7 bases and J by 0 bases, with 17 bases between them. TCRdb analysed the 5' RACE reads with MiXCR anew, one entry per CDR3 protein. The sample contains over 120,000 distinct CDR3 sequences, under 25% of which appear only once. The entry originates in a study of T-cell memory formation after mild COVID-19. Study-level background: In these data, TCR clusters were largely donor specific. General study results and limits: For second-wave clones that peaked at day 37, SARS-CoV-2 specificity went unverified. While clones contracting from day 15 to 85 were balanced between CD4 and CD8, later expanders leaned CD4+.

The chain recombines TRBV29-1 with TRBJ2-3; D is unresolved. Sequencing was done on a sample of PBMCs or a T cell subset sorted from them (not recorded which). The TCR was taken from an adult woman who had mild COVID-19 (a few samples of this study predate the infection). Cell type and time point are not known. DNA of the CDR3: TGCAGCGCCCTGATTTCGGAGACTAGCACAGATACGCAGTATTTT. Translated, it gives CSALISETSTDTQYF.